Following are 17 T cell receptor beta chains from one sample sequenced in a study of blood T cell repertoires in COVID-19. Clones were read by immunoSEQ multiplex PCR, and TCRdb kept only the in-frame ones, dropping some. The sample records 170,000 or so clones, about 83% being singletons. Material for sequencing was peripheral blood. These TCRs come from a human donor in a cohort sampled during active COVID-19.

The chain joins TRBV19 to TRBJ2-7; 9 positions match TRBD2. Trimming at V came to 5 bases and at J to 7 bases, leaving 9 bases not matched to a gene. The CDR3 covers 14 residues. The germline V gene has CDR1 LNHDA and CDR2 SQIVND (reference sequence). Here the CDR3 reads CASSSPGLAREQYF. The CDR3 DNA reads TGTGCCAGTAGTTCTCCCGGACTAGCGAGGGAGCAGTACTTC.

The J gene is TRBJ2-7, the V gene TRBV7-9; the match to TRBD1 covers 9 bases. Per the germline V gene, CDR1 is SEHNR and CDR2 is FQNEAQ (reference sequence). Trimming cost V 3 bases and J 7 bases; bases outside gene matches: 4. The CDR3 has 13 residues. CDR3 sequence reads: CASSFGTGNEQYF. For the CDR3, the DNA is TGTGCCAGCAGCTTTGGGACAGGGAATGAGCAGTACTTC.

This chain joins TRBV19 and TRBJ2-1; D unresolved. The CDR3 runs to 12 residues. The V gene lost 1 base and the J gene lost 7 bases, with 5 bases spanning the gap. CDR1 and CDR2 from the germline V gene are LNHDA and SQIVND (reference sequence). The CDR3 DNA follows: TGTGCCAGTAGTATAGCGGGTAATGAGCAGTTCTTC. This codes for CASSIAGNEQFF.

The chain combines TRBV18 with TRBJ2-1, with 11 positions matching TRBD2. The V gene end was trimmed by 0 bases and the J gene end by 4 bases; junction bases not matched to a gene: 2. The CDR3 has 16 residues. The germline gives CDR1 KGHSH, CDR2 LQKENI. CDR3 DNA sequence: TGTGCCAGCTCACCACCGGCTAGCGGGGGGTACAATGAGCAGTTCTTC. Amino acids: CASSPPASGGYNEQFF.

This chain joins TRBV18 and TRBJ1-4; the match to TRBD1 covers 8 bases. Trimming took 8 bases from V and 7 from J; bases not matched to a gene: 12. The CDR3 has 15 amino acids. CDR1 is KGHSH, CDR2 LQKENI, per germline. CDR3 protein: CASATSETGVEKLFF. The CDR3 nucleotides read TGTGCCAGCGCGACCTCGGAGACAGGGGTTGAAAAACTGTTTTTT. Based on the CDR3 plus reference TRBV18 and TRBJ1-4, the full variable domain is NAGVMQNPRHLVRRRGQEARLRCSPMKGHSHVYWYRQLPEEGLKFMVYLQKENIIDESGMPKERFSAEFPKEGPSILRIQQVVRGDSAAYFCASATSETGVEKLFFGSGTQLSVL.

The chain combines TRBV24-1 with TRBJ2-5; 12 positions match TRBD1. The CDR3 has 15 amino acids. CDR1 is KGHDR and CDR2 is SFDVKD in the germline V gene. V lost 6 bases to trimming and J lost 5 bases; unmatched junction nucleotides: 6. DNA for the CDR3: TGTGCCACCAGTCGGGGGACAGGGGGCAGGGAGACCCAGTACTTC. Protein product: CATSRGTGGRETQYF.

This chain links TRBV7-9 with TRBJ1-1; D remains unclear. Per germline, CDR1 SEHNR and CDR2 FQNEAQ (reference sequence). Trimming stripped 2 bases from V and 4 bases from J, with 8 bases between. The CDR3 is 13 amino acids. Written as DNA, the CDR3 is TGTGCCAGCAGCTTATTACAGAGCACTGAAGCTTTCTTT. It codes for CASSLLQSTEAFF.

This clone has a handful of counts. The rearrangement joins TRBV6-2 or TRBV6-3 to TRBJ1-1, with D possibly being TRBD1 (6 bases). There are 15 residues in the CDR3. V was cut by 2 bases and J by 1 base, with 11 bases left in between. Germline CDR1 MNHEY, CDR2 SVGEGT. This chain's CDR3 is CASSYSGGQNTEAFF. The CDR3 DNA reads TGTGCCAGCAGTTACAGTGGGGGACAGAACACTGAAGCTTTCTTT.

The chain uses TRBV29-1 and TRBJ1-1; TRBD1 agrees at 8 bases. The CDR3 spans 17 residues. Germline CDR1 SQVTM, CDR2 ANQGSEA. Trimming took 5 bases from V and 0 from J; bases not matched to a gene: 14. CDR3 sequence: CSVTPSRTGPMNTEAFF. CDR3 DNA sequence: TGCAGCGTTACCCCATCTCGGACAGGGCCAATGAACACTGAAGCTTTCTTT. Combining the CDR3 with reference TRBV29-1 and TRBJ1-1 gives the whole variable domain SAVISQKPSRDICQRGTSLTIQCQVDSQVTMMFWYRQQPGQSLTLIATANQGSEATYESGFVIDKFPISRPNLTFSTLTVSNMSPEDSSIYLCSVTPSRTGPMNTEAFFGQGTRLTVV.

The chain is built from TRBV5-1 and TRBJ1-1, with 10 bases aligning to TRBD1. CDR1 SGHRS and CDR2 YFSETQ come from the germline V gene. The J segment lost 1 base and the V segment lost 0 bases, leaving 9 bases of the junction unmatched. There are 18 residues in the CDR3. The CDR3 spells CASSLVEGQGWKNTEAFF. DNA of the CDR3: TGCGCCAGCAGCTTGGTGGAGGGACAGGGGTGGAAGAACACTGAAGCTTTCTTT.

The V call is TRBV4-3, the J call TRBJ2-3; 10 bases agree with TRBD2. Germline V lookup: CDR1 LGHNA, CDR2 YSLEER. The trim removed 3 bases at V and 2 bases at J, leaving 11 bases unmatched. The CDR3 runs to 18 residues. The CDR3 is CASSQRPTSGRNTDTQYF. The CDR3 DNA reads TGCGCCAGCAGCCAGCGCCCGACTAGCGGGCGAAACACAGATACGCAGTATTTT.

This chain links TRBV7-2 with TRBJ1-5; 7 positions agree with TRBD1. The CDR3 is 16 amino acids. CDR1 is SGHTA, CDR2 FQGNSA, per germline. The V gene end was trimmed by 5 bases and the J gene end by 3 bases; junction bases not matched to a gene: 10. The DNA of the CDR3 is TGTGCCAGCAGCGGACGAACGGGACAGCCCAATCAGCCCCAGCATTTT. Protein: CASSGRTGQPNQPQHF.

This chain uses TRBV2 with TRBJ2-1, with D possibly TRBD2 on 7 matching bases. Per the germline V gene, CDR1 is SNHLY and CDR2 is FYNNEI. CDR3 size: 14 residues. V shed 7 bases and J shed 16 bases, with 26 bases lying between them. This CDR3 reads CASTQGRGYPNRFF. CDR3 in DNA: TGTGCCAGCACTCAAGGGAGGGGGTACCCAAATCGATTCTTC.

The V call is TRBV4-1, the J call TRBJ2-7, with TRBD2 matching 9 bases. The germline V gene has CDR1 MGHRA and CDR2 YSYEKL. The junction had 4 bases not matched to a gene; V was cut back by 1 base and J by 0 bases. This CDR3 spans 16 amino acids. The CDR3 is CASSQGNSGSSYEQYF. The CDR3 nucleotides read TGCGCCAGCAGCCAAGGAAATAGCGGGAGCTCCTACGAGCAGTACTTC.

V gene TRBV7-9 combines with J gene TRBJ1-5; no reliable D call. The germline CDR1 and CDR2 sequences are SEHNR and FQNEAQ (reference sequence). The V end lost 6 bases, the J end lost 1 base, and 7 bases lay between the germline ends. This CDR3 region has 13 residues. CDR3: CASSPNSNQPQHF. The CDR3 nucleotides read TGTGCCAGCAGTCCTAACAGCAATCAGCCCCAGCATTTT.

V is TRBV4-3 and J is TRBJ2-5; 9 positions match TRBD1. The ends lost 0 bases at V and 3 bases at J; junction bases unmatched: 5. The V gene's germline CDR1 is LGHNA and CDR2 YSLEER. The CDR3 runs 16 residues. The CDR3: CASSQDLDRGEETQYF. CDR3 sequence (DNA): TGCGCCAGCAGCCAAGATCTCGACAGGGGGGAAGAGACCCAGTACTTC.

The chain uses TRBV6-2 or TRBV6-3 and TRBJ1-1, with 7 bases matching TRBD1. With 2 bases clipped from V and 5 bases from J, the junction kept 5 bases outside the gene matches. The CDR3 spans 14 residues. The V gene's germline CDR1 is MNHEY and CDR2 SVGEGT. In DNA, the CDR3 is TGTGCCAGCAGTTACGCAGGGGGGAGGACTGAAGCTTTCTTT. Its protein is CASSYAGGRTEAFF.